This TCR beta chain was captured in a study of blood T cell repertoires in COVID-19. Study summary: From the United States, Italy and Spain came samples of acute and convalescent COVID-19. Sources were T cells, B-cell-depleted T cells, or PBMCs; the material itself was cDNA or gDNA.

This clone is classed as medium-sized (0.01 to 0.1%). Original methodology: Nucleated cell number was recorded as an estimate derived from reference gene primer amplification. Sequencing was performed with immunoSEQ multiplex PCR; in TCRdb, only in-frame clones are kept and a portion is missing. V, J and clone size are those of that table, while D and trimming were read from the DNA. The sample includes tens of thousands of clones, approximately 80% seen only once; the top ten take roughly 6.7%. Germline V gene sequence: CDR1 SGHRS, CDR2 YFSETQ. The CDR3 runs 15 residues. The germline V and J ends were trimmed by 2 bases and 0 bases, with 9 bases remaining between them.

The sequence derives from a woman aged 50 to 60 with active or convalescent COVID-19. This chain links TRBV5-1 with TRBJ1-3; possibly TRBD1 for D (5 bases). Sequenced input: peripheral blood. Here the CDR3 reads CASSLGQPSGNTIYF. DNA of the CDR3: TGCGCCAGCAGCTTAGGACAACCCTCTGGAAACACCATATATTTT.